This record covers a single T cell receptor beta chain. V lost 5 bases and J 2 bases, leaving 15 bases between the germline ends. The CDR3 is made up of 15 amino acids. Germline lookup yields CDR1 MNHNY and CDR2 SVGAGI (reference sequence). The data are from a study of blood T cell repertoires in COVID-19. Looking at the study overall: The analysed material was cDNA or gDNA that came from T cells, B-cell-depleted T cells, or PBMCs.

As processed by the authors: Nucleated cell counts were estimated from reference gene primer amplification. Sequencing used immunoSEQ multiplex PCR; TCRdb keeps in-frame clones, though not all of them. V and J calls and clone size are given by that table; D and trimming were obtained from the DNA. The sample contains approximately 75,000 clones, more than 80% of which appear only once. The rearrangement uses TRBV6-6 and TRBJ1-1; TRBD1 is a possible D gene (6 bases). The sequence was obtained from a man older than 75 with acute or convalescent COVID-19. The sequenced sample was peripheral blood. CDR3: CASSLYREGNTEAFF. CDR3 bases: TGTGCCAGCAGTCTATACAGGGAGGGAAACACTGAAGCTTTCTTT.